The source of this T cell receptor beta chain is a study of identical twins. Overall study findings and caveats: Fewer insertions were carried by abundant cord blood beta clonotypes, but none was seen in memory repertoires. Sequences that were out-of-frame, alpha and twin-shared displayed an excess of low generation probability.

Template switching (which added a universal primer site) was used, and cDNA carried unique molecular identifiers. TCRdb re-derived calls from the 5' RACE reads in MiXCR, one entry per CDR3 protein. The sample yields roughly 1,500,000 distinct CDR3 sequences, less than 35% seen once. Concerning this clonotype itself: As yet, its antigen is unknown.

The source material was cord blood. The clonotype was recovered from a newborn girl in good health.

The CDR3: CASSVSGGSYQETQYF. CDR3 sequence (DNA): TGTGCCAGCAGCGTTTCGGGGGGCTCTTACCAAGAGACCCAGTACTTC. V gene TRBV9 combines with J gene TRBJ2-5; D is possibly TRBD2 (7 bases). V was trimmed by 2 bases and J by 0 bases, leaving 14 bases between them. The CDR3 contains 16 residues. CDR1 is SGDLS, CDR2 YYNGEE, per germline.